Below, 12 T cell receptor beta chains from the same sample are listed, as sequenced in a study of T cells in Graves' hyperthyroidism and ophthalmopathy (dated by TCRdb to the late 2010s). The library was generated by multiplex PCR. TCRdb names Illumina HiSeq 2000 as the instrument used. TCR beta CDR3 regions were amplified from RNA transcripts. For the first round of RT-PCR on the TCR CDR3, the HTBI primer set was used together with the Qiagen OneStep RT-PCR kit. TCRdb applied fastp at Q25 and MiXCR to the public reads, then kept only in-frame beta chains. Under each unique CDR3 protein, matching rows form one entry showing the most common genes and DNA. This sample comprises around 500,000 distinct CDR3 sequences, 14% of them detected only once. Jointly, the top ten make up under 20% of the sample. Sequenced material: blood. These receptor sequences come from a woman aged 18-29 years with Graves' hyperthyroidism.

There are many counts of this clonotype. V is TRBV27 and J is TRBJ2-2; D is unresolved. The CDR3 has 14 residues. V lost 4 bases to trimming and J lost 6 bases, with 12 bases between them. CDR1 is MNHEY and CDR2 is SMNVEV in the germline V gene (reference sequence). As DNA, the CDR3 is TGTGCCAGCAGTTCCTCCGTAGTTTCCGGGGAGCTGTTTTTT. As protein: CASSSSVVSGELFF.

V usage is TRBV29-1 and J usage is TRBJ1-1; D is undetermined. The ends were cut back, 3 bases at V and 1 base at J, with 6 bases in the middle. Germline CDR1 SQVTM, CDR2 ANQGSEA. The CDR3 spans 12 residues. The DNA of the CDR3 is TGCAGCGTTGACCCCCCGAACACTGAAGCTTTCTTT. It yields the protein CSVDPPNTEAFF.

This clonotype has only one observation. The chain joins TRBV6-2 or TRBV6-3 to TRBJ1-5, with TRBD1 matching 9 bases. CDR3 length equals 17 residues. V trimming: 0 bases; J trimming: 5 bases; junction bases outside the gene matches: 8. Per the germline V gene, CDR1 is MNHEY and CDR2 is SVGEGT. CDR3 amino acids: CASSYSYGTGTHQPQHF. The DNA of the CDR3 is TGTGCCAGCAGTTACTCTTACGGGACAGGGACCCATCAGCCCCAGCATTTT.

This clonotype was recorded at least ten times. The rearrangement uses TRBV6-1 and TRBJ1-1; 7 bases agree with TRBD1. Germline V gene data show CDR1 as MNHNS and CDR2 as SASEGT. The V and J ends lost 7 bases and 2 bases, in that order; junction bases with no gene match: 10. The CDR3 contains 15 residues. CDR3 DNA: TGTGCCAGCAAGGACACAGGGGAGAAAAACACTGAAGCTTTCTTT. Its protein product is CASKDTGEKNTEAFF.

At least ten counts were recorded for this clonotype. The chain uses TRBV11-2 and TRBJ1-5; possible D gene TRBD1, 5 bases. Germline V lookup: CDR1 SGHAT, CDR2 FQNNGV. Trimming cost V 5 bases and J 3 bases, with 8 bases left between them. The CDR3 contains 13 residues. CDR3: CASSRDLNQPQHF. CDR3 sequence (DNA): TGTGCCAGCAGCAGGGACCTCAATCAGCCCCAGCATTTT.

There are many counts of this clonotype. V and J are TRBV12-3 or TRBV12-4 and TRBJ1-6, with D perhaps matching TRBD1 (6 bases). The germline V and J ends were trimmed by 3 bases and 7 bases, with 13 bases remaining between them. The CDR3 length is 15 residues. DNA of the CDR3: TGTGCCAGCAGTTTTGGGGGGGGCTGGAATTCACCCCTCCACTTT. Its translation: CASSFGGGWNSPLHF.

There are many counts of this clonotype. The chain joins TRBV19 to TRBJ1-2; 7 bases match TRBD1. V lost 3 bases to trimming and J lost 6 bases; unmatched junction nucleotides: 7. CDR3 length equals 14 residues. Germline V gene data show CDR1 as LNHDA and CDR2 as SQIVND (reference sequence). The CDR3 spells CASSIGTEGNGYTF. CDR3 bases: TGTGCCAGTAGTATCGGGACAGAAGGTAATGGCTACACCTTC.

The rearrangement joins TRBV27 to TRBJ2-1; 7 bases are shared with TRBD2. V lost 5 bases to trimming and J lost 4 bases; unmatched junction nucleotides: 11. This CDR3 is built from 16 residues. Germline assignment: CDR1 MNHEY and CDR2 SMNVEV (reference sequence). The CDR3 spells CASSLLAGGEYNEQFF. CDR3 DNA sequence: TGTGCCAGCAGTCTTTTAGCGGGCGGGGAGTACAATGAGCAGTTCTTC.

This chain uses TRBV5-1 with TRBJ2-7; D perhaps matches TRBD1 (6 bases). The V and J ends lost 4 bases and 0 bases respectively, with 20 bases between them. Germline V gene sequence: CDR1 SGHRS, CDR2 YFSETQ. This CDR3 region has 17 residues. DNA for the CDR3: TGCGCCAGCAGCCGGCGCTTGGACAGCCCATACTCCTACGAGCAGTACTTC. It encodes CASSRRLDSPYSYEQYF. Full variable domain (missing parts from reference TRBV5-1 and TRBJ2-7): KAGVTQTPRYLIKTRGQQVTLSCSPISGHRSVSWYQQTPGQGLQFLFEYFSETQRNKGNFPGRFSGRQFSNSRSEMNVSTLELGDSALYLCASSRRLDSPYSYEQYFGPGTRLTVT.

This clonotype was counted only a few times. The CDR3 DNA sequence: TGTGCCAGCAATGAACAGGGCACAGATACGCAGTATTTT. Its protein is CASNEQGTDTQYF. The rearrangement uses TRBV6-2 or TRBV6-3 and TRBJ2-3, with D maybe TRBD1 (5 bases). Germline lookup yields CDR1 MNHEY and CDR2 SVGEGT. The CDR3 runs 13 residues. V was shortened by 7 bases and J by 1 base, with 9 bases between the two germline ends.

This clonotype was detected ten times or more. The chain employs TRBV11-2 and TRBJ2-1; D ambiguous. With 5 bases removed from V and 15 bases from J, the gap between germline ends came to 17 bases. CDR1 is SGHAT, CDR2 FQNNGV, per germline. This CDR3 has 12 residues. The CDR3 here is CASSPTSPVGFF. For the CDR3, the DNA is TGTGCCAGCAGCCCGACGTCCCCTGTTGGGTTCTTC.

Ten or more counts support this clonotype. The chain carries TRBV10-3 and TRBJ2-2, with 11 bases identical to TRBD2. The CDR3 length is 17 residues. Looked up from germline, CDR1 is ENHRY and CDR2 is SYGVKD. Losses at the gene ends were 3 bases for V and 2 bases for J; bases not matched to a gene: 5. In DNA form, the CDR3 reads TGTGCCATCAGTGATCCTACTAGCGGGAGCAACACCGGGGAGCTGTTTTTT. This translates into CAISDPTSGSNTGELFF.